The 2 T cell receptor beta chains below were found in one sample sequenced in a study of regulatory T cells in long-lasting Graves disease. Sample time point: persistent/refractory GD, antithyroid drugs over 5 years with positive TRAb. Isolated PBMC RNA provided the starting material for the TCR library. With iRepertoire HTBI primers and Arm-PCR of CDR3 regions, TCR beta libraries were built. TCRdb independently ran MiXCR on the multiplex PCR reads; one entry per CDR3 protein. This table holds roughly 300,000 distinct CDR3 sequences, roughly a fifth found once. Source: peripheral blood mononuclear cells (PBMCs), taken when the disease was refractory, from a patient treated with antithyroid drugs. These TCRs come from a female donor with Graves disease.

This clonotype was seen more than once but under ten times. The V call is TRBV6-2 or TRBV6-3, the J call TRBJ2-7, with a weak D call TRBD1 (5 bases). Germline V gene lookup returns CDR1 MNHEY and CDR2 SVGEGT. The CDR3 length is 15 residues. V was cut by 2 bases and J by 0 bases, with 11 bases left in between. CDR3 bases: TGTGCCAGCAGTTACGATCCGGACACCTCCTACGAGCAGTACTTC. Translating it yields CASSYDPDTSYEQYF.

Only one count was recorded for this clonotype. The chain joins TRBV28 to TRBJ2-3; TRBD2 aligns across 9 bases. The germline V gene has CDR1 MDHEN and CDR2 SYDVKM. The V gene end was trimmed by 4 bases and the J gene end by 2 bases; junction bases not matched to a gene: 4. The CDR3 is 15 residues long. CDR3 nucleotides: TGTGCCAGCAGTTGGAGACTAGCGGACACAGATACGCAGTATTTT. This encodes CASSWRLADTDTQYF.